The 21 T cell receptor beta chains below all came from one sample that was sequenced in a study of blood T cells in healthy people across ages. Alongside a J-beta primer mix, a sample-barcoded 5' primer served in a second PCR lasting about 7 to 11 cycles. TCRdb re-called the 5' RACE reads with MiXCR, one entry per CDR3 protein. The data contain 1.5 million to 2 million distinct CDR3 sequences, approximately 50% of them singletons. The sample consisted of blood. The receptors originated from a woman in her 40s in good health.

The chain employs TRBV4-3 and TRBJ2-5; 13 bases match TRBD2. The CDR3 has 16 amino acids. The germline V gene encodes CDR1 LGHNA and CDR2 YSLEER. After removal of 4 bases from V and 2 bases from J, the junction contained 4 bases not matched to a gene. The CDR3 spells CASSRGTSGAQETQYF. The CDR3 nucleotides are TGCGCCAGCAGCCGAGGGACTAGCGGGGCTCAAGAGACCCAGTACTTC.

This clonotype occurred a few times. The rearrangement uses TRBV6-4 and TRBJ2-3; D ambiguous. This CDR3 is 12 amino acids long. V lost 2 bases, J lost 7 bases, and 7 bases lay in between. The germline V gene encodes CDR1 MRHNA and CDR2 SNTAGT. The CDR3 region has the DNA TGTGCCAGCAGTGACCAGACGCATACGCAGTATTTT. This encodes CASSDQTHTQYF.

This clonotype occurred once. The chain carries TRBV5-1 and TRBJ2-7; perhaps TRBD1 as D (6 bases). Germline CDR1 and CDR2: SGHRS and YFSETQ. V lost 4 bases and J 3 bases, leaving 14 bases between the germline ends. CDR3 length equals 14 residues. CDR3 sequence reads: CASSPEGHHYEQYF. CDR3 in DNA: TGCGCCAGCAGCCCCGAGGGACACCACTACGAGCAGTACTTC. Full variable domain (missing parts from reference TRBV5-1 and TRBJ2-7): KAGVTQTPRYLIKTRGQQVTLSCSPISGHRSVSWYQQTPGQGLQFLFEYFSETQRNKGNFPGRFSGRQFSNSRSEMNVSTLELGDSALYLCASSPEGHHYEQYFGPGTRLTVT.

The J gene is TRBJ2-7, the V gene TRBV25-1; D not resolved. V was shortened by 0 bases and J by 2 bases, with 17 bases between the two germline ends. Germline V gives CDR1 MGHDK, CDR2 SYGVNS. CDR3 length equals 17 residues. Here the CDR3 DNA reads TGTGCCAGCAGTGAATATGTAGGTTTCGAGGACGCCTACGAGCAGTACTTC. Translating gives CASSEYVGFEDAYEQYF.

J is TRBJ2-4 and V is TRBV7-2; 10 nucleotides align to TRBD1. Germline V CDR1 and CDR2: SGHTA, FQGNSA. This CDR3 is built from 14 residues. V dropped 5 bases and J dropped 8; count of bases not matched to a gene: 6. CDR3 region: CASSPDRGLDIQYF. The CDR3, as DNA: TGTGCCAGCAGCCCAGACAGGGGGCTGGACATTCAGTACTTC.

The gene calls are TRBV4-1 and TRBJ2-7; TRBD2 matches at 9 bases. Looked up from germline, CDR1 is MGHRA and CDR2 is YSYEKL. CDR3 length equals 14 residues. Trimming at V came to 5 bases and at J to 0 bases, leaving 2 bases not matched to a gene. In nucleotides, the CDR3 is TGCGCCAGCAGCATAGCGGGGGCCTCCTACGAGCAGTACTTC. Protein sequence: CASSIAGASYEQYF.

This clonotype was seen a handful of times. Here the CDR3 DNA reads TGCAGTGCAAACGACAGGGTAAAAGAGACCCAGTACTTC. It codes for CSANDRVKETQYF. V gene TRBV20-1 combines with J gene TRBJ2-5, with 7 bases lining up with TRBD1. The CDR3 is made up of 13 amino acids. Germline lookup yields CDR1 DFQATT and CDR2 SNEGSKA (reference sequence). V lost 6 bases to trimming and J lost 3 bases; unmatched junction nucleotides: 7.

This clonotype was seen a single time. This chain connects TRBV9 to TRBJ2-7, with D unresolved. The CDR3 runs to 14 residues. The germline V gene encodes CDR1 SGDLS and CDR2 YYNGEE. The V end lost 2 bases, the J end lost 5 bases, and 14 bases lay between the germline ends. CDR3 sequence (DNA): TGTGCCAGCAGCGTCTTTGTGGGGATCGACGAGCAGTACTTC. It translates to CASSVFVGIDEQYF.

The rearrangement uses TRBV20-1 and TRBJ2-5; 10 bases fit TRBD1. The J call is uncertain, as TRBJ2-7 better fits the DNA end. The CDR3 spans 17 residues. Germline V gene lookup returns CDR1 DFQATT and CDR2 SNEGSKA (reference sequence). The CDR3 nucleotides are TGCAGTGCTAGTGGTGTGAGTCGGGACAGGGGCACCTACGAGCAGTACTTC. As protein: CSASGVSRDRGTYEQYF.

The chain recombines TRBV4-3 with TRBJ1-1, with D perhaps matching TRBD1 (5 bases). The CDR3 contains 14 residues. Germline CDR1 LGHNA, CDR2 YSLEER. V lost 2 bases and J 4 bases, leaving 11 bases between the germline ends. The CDR3 reads CASSQKRGCTEAFF. The CDR3 DNA reads TGCGCCAGCAGCCAAAAGAGGGGTTGCACTGAAGCTTTCTTT.

The rearrangement links TRBV7-2 to TRBJ2-3, with a possible D match to TRBD2 (5 bases). Trimming removed 4 bases at V and 4 bases at J, with 9 bases between. This CDR3 is 13 amino acids long. Germline loops: CDR1 SGHTA, CDR2 FQGNSA. The CDR3 region has the DNA TGTGCCAGCAGCTCGGACTTCTCAGATACGCAGTATTTT. Protein: CASSSDFSDTQYF.

The chain combines TRBV5-4 with TRBJ2-3, with TRBD2 as a possible D gene (6 bases). The CDR3 extends over 16 amino acids. The V end lost 4 bases, the J end lost 0 bases, and 15 bases lay between the germline ends. The germline gives CDR1 SGHNT, CDR2 YYREEE (reference sequence). The CDR3 sequence: CASSNGARESTDTQYF. For the CDR3, the DNA is TGTGCCAGCAGCAACGGTGCTCGGGAGAGCACAGATACGCAGTATTTT.

This chain uses TRBV20-1 with TRBJ2-1; 11 bases are shared with TRBD2. J was trimmed by 10 bases and V by 0 bases; bases with no gene match: 11. This CDR3 is built from 16 residues. Germline-derived CDR1 and CDR2 are DFQATT and SNEGSKA (reference sequence). CDR3 coding DNA: TGCAGTGCTAGAGATCCCCTTAGCGGGGGGGCTCGAGAGCAGTTCTTC. It specifies CSARDPLSGGAREQFF.

The chain has TRBV11-2 and TRBJ2-5, with D possibly being TRBD2 (6 bases). Looked up from germline, CDR1 is SGHAT and CDR2 is FQNNGV. Trimming left V 0 bases short and J 4 bases short, with 18 bases between. The CDR3 length is 17 residues. CDR3 DNA sequence: TGTGCCAGCAGCTTAGATGGAGGGCGAAGTCGGGGAGAGACCCAGTACTTC. Protein product: CASSLDGGRSRGETQYF.

This clonotype was observed at least ten times. The chain recombines TRBV5-1 with TRBJ2-1; TRBD1 aligns across 9 bases. There are 14 residues in the CDR3. Trimming at V came to 0 bases and at J to 7 bases, leaving 2 bases not matched to a gene. Germline V gene sequence: CDR1 SGHRS, CDR2 YFSETQ. For the CDR3, the DNA is TGCGCCAGCAGCTTGGTGACAGGGGGTAATGAGCAGTTCTTC. Its translation: CASSLVTGGNEQFF.

The gene calls are TRBV4-3 and TRBJ1-6, with a weak D call TRBD1 (6 bases). V lost 1 base and J 7 bases, leaving 11 bases between the germline ends. The CDR3 contains 15 residues. Germline V gives CDR1 LGHNA, CDR2 YSLEER. CDR3 in DNA: TGCGCCAGCAGCCAAGCTCGGGGGGGCAATTCACCCCTCCACTTT. This gives the protein CASSQARGGNSPLHF.

This clonotype has just a few counts. V gene TRBV28 combines with J gene TRBJ2-7; 7 bases are a match to TRBD1. CDR1 is MDHEN, CDR2 SYDVKM, per germline. The junction had 7 bases not matched to a gene; V was cut back by 6 bases and J by 2 bases. This CDR3 has 14 residues. This chain's CDR3 is CASSRGQPPYEQYF. The CDR3 DNA reads as TGTGCCAGCAGCCGGGGACAGCCCCCCTACGAGCAGTACTTC.

The J gene is TRBJ1-6, the V gene TRBV13, with 7 bases matching TRBD1. CDR1 PRHDT and CDR2 FYEKMQ come from the germline V gene (reference sequence). The CDR3 totals 15 residues. Trimming cost V 5 bases and J 5 bases; bases outside gene matches: 6. The CDR3 protein is CASSGRDRNNSPLHF. CDR3 nucleotides: TGTGCCAGCAGCGGCCGGGACAGAAATAATTCACCCCTCCACTTT.

This clonotype was detected only a few times. The chain combines TRBV5-1 with TRBJ1-6; 11 bases agree with TRBD1. The CDR3 is made up of 16 amino acids. Germline trimming cut 4 bases from V and 7 bases from J; bases unmatched to any gene: 7. Germline CDR1 SGHRS, CDR2 YFSETQ. The CDR3 region is CASSVGQGASNSPLHF. The CDR3 DNA reads TGCGCCAGCAGCGTCGGACAGGGGGCGAGCAATTCACCCCTCCACTTT. Full variable domain (missing parts from reference TRBV5-1 and TRBJ1-6): KAGVTQTPRYLIKTRGQQVTLSCSPISGHRSVSWYQQTPGQGLQFLFEYFSETQRNKGNFPGRFSGRQFSNSRSEMNVSTLELGDSALYLCASSVGQGASNSPLHFGNGTRLTVT.

There are a few counts of this clonotype. The rearrangement uses TRBV6-2 or TRBV6-3 and TRBJ1-5, with D uncertain. This CDR3 spans 13 amino acids. Germline-derived CDR1 and CDR2 are MNHEY and SVGEGT. Trimming shortened V by 3 bases and J by 5 bases, and 8 bases separated the two germline ends. Here the CDR3 reads CASSYIRDQPQHF. Here the CDR3 DNA reads TGTGCCAGCAGTTATATCCGCGATCAGCCCCAGCATTTT.

This clonotype was observed a handful of times. The CDR3, as DNA: TGTGCCAGCAGCCAAGATCGGTACCTCTCCTACAATGAGCAGTTCTTC. Its protein product is CASSQDRYLSYNEQFF. The V gene is TRBV3-1, the J gene TRBJ2-1; D not resolved. This CDR3 has 16 amino acids. The V gene's germline CDR1 is LGHDT and CDR2 YNNKEL (reference sequence). V lost 0 bases and J lost 0, with 9 bases in between.